This TCR beta chain was found in a study of blood T cell repertoires in COVID-19. The germline V gene has CDR1 SGHNT and CDR2 YENEEA. J lost 4 bases, V lost 1 base, and 1 base had no gene match. CDR3 length: 14 residues. The protocol was immunoSEQ multiplex PCR, while the TCRdb copy is restricted to in-frame clones and leaves out a portion. The table lists tens of thousands of clones, roughly 88% of them singletons. Sequenced sample: peripheral blood. The chain links TRBV11-3 to TRBJ2-5; 9 nucleotides match TRBD1. This TCR derives from a man between 45 and 60 years old with active or convalescent COVID-19. The DNA of the CDR3 is TGTGCCAGCAGCTTAGGGGGACAGGGAGAGACCCAGTACTTC. Protein sequence: CASSLGGQGETQYF.